The source of this T cell receptor beta chain is a study of T-cell reconstitution after alpha-beta-depleted transplantation in children. The CDR3 length is 15 residues. V lost 6 bases and J lost 0, with 14 bases in between. Germline values: CDR1 MDHEN, CDR2 SYDVKM. The TCRbeta library incorporated unique molecular identifiers. A single record per CDR3 protein comes from TCRdb applying MiXCR to the PCR reads. Among hundreds of thousands of distinct CDR3 sequences, roughly 17% were seen once, and the ten largest hold 0.85% to 1.3%. Specimen: PBMCs from the stem cell graft donor, collected from the stem cell graft. This rearrangement joins TRBV28 to TRBJ1-2; D call uncertain. The clonotype was recovered from a human donor who donated a stem cell graft to a child with acute myeloid leukemia. DNA of the CDR3: TGTGCCAGCAGCCTCGACACCGTTCCTAACTATGGCTACACCTTC. The encoded protein is CASSLDTVPNYGYTF.